One sample yielded the 14 T cell receptor beta chains listed below, sequenced in a study of blood T cell repertoires in COVID-19. The assay was immunoSEQ multiplex PCR, and TCRdb's table has in-frame clones only and misses some. This sample yields 300,000 to 350,000 clones, of which nearly 90% are seen a single time; over 3.5% belongs to the top ten. Sequencing input: PBMCs or T cells enriched from blood (not recorded which). Source of these receptors: a woman aged 18-35 years with acute COVID-19.

This chain links TRBV29-1 with TRBJ2-1, with D possibly being TRBD2 (5 bases). The V gene lost 6 bases and the J gene lost 0 bases, with 12 bases spanning the gap. The germline CDR1 and CDR2 sequences are SQVTM and ANQGSEA. The CDR3 length is 14 residues. The CDR3 here is CSVNSDYSYNEQFF. DNA for the CDR3: TGCAGCGTCAATAGCGATTACTCCTACAATGAGCAGTTCTTC.

The V and J genes are TRBV5-8 and TRBJ2-7, with a possible D match to TRBD1 (5 bases). CDR1 is SGHTS and CDR2 is YDEGEE in the germline V gene. The CDR3 extends over 12 amino acids. Trimming removed 2 bases at V and 6 bases at J, with 9 bases between. CDR3 coding DNA: TGTGCCAGCAGCTTAAATAGGGGCGAGCAGTACTTC. It encodes CASSLNRGEQYF.

This sequence joins TRBV14 and TRBJ2-3, with TRBD2 identical over 8 bases. CDR1 is SGHDN, CDR2 FVKESK, per germline. This CDR3 comprises 16 residues. V was pared by 3 bases and J by 2 bases, with 7 bases of the junction left unmatched. CDR3 nucleotides: TGTGCCAGCAGCCACGAACTAGCGGCTATCACAGATACGCAGTATTTT. This codes for CASSHELAAITDTQYF.

The chain recombines TRBV9 with TRBJ2-2, with a tentative D call TRBD1 (6 bases). Germline V lookup: CDR1 SGDLS, CDR2 YYNGEE. This CDR3 region has 14 residues. V was pared by 0 bases and J by 6 bases, with 9 bases between. The CDR3 sequence is CASSVVGGAGELFF. DNA of the CDR3: TGTGCCAGCAGCGTAGTAGGGGGTGCCGGGGAGCTGTTTTTT.

V gene TRBV3-1 (or the pseudogene TRBV3-2) combines with J gene TRBJ1-6; D is unresolved. The CDR3 is 14 amino acids. The germline V and J ends were trimmed by 1 base and 10 bases, with 11 bases remaining between them. Germline CDR1 and CDR2: LGHDT and YNNKEL (reference sequence). CDR3 nucleotide sequence: TGTGCCAGCAGCCAAGTACCGGGTGGCTCACCCCTCCACTTT. The encoded protein is CASSQVPGGSPLHF.

This chain connects TRBV19 to TRBJ1-2; TRBD1 agrees at 9 bases. Germline V CDR1 and CDR2: LNHDA, SQIVND (reference sequence). The V gene end was trimmed by 7 bases and the J gene end by 5 bases; junction bases not matched to a gene: 2. The CDR3 length is 12 residues. Here the CDR3 DNA reads TGTGCCAGTACCGGACAGGGGTATGGCTACACCTTC. Its translation: CASTGQGYGYTF.

The rearrangement joins TRBV29-1 to TRBJ2-3; TRBD2 matches at 9 bases. Germline-derived CDR1 and CDR2 are SQVTM and ANQGSEA. The CDR3 extends over 14 amino acids. J lost 1 base, V lost 4 bases, and 3 bases had no gene match. Here the CDR3 DNA reads TGCAGCGTTGGACTAGCGGAGGGCACAGATACGCAGTATTTT. It codes for CSVGLAEGTDTQYF.

This clone appeared a single time. J is TRBJ1-5 and V is TRBV2; D is uncertain. Germline V gives CDR1 SNHLY, CDR2 FYNNEI. This CDR3 spans 12 amino acids. V lost 7 bases to trimming and J lost 9 bases, with 13 bases between them. The CDR3 nucleotides are TGTGCCAGCACTCTCACCTCGGGGCCCCAGCATTTT. This gives the protein CASTLTSGPQHF.

The chain uses TRBV27 and TRBJ1-2; D is possibly TRBD1 (5 bases). Germline CDR1 MNHEY, CDR2 SMNVEV (reference sequence). This CDR3 region has 16 residues. V was trimmed by 2 bases and J by 5 bases, leaving 18 bases between them. This CDR3 reads CASSLAPGVHQYGYTF. The CDR3 region has the DNA TGTGCCAGCAGTTTAGCCCCGGGGGTTCATCAATATGGCTACACCTTC.

V and J are TRBV10-3 and TRBJ1-2, with TRBD1 matching over 8 bases. The CDR3 has 17 amino acids. V lost 0 bases, J lost 8 bases, and 14 bases stayed unmatched. The germline V gene has CDR1 ENHRY and CDR2 SYGVKD. CDR3 in amino acids: CAISESIGMGQEKGYTF. In nucleotides, the CDR3 is TGTGCCATCAGTGAGTCTATCGGCATGGGACAGGAAAAAGGCTACACCTTC.

This clone was found once. The gene calls are TRBV5-1 and TRBJ1-6; TRBD1 might be the D (5 bases). From germline, CDR1 is SGHRS and CDR2 YFSETQ. The CDR3 totals 15 residues. V lost 5 bases to trimming and J lost 0 bases, with 9 bases between them. CDR3 amino acids: CASSPDSSYNSPLHF. The CDR3 DNA reads TGCGCCAGCAGTCCCGACAGCTCCTATAATTCACCCCTCCACTTT.

This sequence joins TRBV10-3 and TRBJ1-5, with D possibly TRBD1 on 5 matching bases. The germline V gene has CDR1 ENHRY and CDR2 SYGVKD. This CDR3 spans 14 amino acids. V dropped 2 bases and J dropped 3 bases, with 8 bases sitting between them. The CDR3 here is CAISELQDNQPQHF. CDR3 coding DNA: TGTGCCATCAGTGAGCTACAGGACAATCAGCCCCAGCATTTT.

The chain links TRBV28 to TRBJ1-4; TRBD1 aligns across 7 bases. CDR3 length: 15 residues. Germline-derived CDR1 and CDR2 are MDHEN and SYDVKM. J was trimmed by 5 bases and V by 5 bases; bases with no gene match: 8. The CDR3 DNA reads as TGTGCCAGCAGTCTCCCCGGGACAGCAAATGAAAAACTGTTTTTT. Translated, it gives CASSLPGTANEKLFF.

The CDR3 here is CASSLGGSGGEQFF. In DNA form, the CDR3 reads TGTGCCAGCAGCTTAGGCGGGAGTGGCGGTGAGCAGTTCTTC. The chain has TRBV11-3 and TRBJ2-1; 7 bases map to TRBD2. From germline, CDR1 is SGHNT and CDR2 YENEEA. Germline trimming cut 1 base from V and 9 bases from J; bases unmatched to any gene: 6. This CDR3 comprises 14 residues.